This paragraph reports one T cell receptor (beta chain). What it binds is unknown. These data come from a study of T cell responses to AZD1222 COVID-19 vaccine. Study-wide findings and caveats: CD4 TCRs covered the whole spike, strongest at regions 160-218 and 743-854. With two AZD1222 doses given, Spike-specific TCR breadth and depth both rose. Seropositive AZD1222 recipients at baseline numbered only 6 or 7. A reported finding is that nearly half of spike-specific TCRs target unmutated variant regions.

Measured with immunoSEQ multiplex PCR; TCRdb has only the in-frame clones, and not every one. In the table there are some 170,000 clones, roughly 90% of which are singletons. Trimming took 2 bases from V and 7 from J, leaving 5 bases between them. Germline V gene sequence: CDR1 KGHSH, CDR2 LQKENI. The CDR3 is 11 residues long. The sequenced sample was peripheral blood, obtained 28 days after the second AZD1222 dose. This clonotype originated in an adult who received the AZD1222 COVID-19 vaccine. The chain couples TRBV18 to TRBJ1-2, with D perhaps matching TRBD1 (5 bases). CDR3: CASSPGGGYTF. CDR3 bases: TGTGCCAGCTCACCAGGGGGTGGCTACACCTTC.